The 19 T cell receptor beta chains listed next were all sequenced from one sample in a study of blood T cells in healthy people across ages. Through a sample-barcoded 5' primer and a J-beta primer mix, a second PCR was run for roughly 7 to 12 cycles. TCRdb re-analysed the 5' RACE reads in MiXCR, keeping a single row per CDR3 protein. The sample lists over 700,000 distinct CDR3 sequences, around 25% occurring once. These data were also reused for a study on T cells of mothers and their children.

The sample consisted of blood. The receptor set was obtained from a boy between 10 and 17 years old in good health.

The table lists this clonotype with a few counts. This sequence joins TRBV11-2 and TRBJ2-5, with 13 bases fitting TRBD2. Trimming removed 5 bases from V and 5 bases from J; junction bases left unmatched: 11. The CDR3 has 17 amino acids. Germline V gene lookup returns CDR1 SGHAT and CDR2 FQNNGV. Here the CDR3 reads CASSEGTSGRAGETQYF. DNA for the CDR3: TGTGCCAGCAGCGAGGGTACTAGCGGGAGGGCCGGGGAGACCCAGTACTTC.

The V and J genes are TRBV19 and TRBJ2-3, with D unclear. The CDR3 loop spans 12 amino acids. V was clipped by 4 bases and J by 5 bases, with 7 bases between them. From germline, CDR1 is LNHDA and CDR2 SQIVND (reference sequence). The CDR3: CASSNHGDTQYF. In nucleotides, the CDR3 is TGTGCCAGTAGTAATCACGGAGATACGCAGTATTTT.

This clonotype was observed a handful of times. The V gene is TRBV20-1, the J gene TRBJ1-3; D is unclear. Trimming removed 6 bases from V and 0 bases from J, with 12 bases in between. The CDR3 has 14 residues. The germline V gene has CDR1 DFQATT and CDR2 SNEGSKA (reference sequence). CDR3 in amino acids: CSAAVGSSGNTIYF. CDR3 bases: TGCAGTGCCGCTGTTGGGAGCTCTGGAAACACCATATATTTT.

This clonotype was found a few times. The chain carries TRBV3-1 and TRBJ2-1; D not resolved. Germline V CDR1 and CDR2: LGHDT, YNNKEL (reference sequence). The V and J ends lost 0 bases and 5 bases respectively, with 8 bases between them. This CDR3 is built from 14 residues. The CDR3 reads CASSQELLDNEQFF. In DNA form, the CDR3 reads TGTGCCAGCAGCCAAGAGTTACTGGACAATGAGCAGTTCTTC.

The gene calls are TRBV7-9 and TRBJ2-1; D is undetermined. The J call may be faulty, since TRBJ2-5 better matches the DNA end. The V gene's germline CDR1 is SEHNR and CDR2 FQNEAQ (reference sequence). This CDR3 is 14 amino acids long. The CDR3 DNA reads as TGTGCCAGCACCTCCCTCTCCGGCCAAGAGACCCAGTACTTC. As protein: CASTSLSGQETQYF.

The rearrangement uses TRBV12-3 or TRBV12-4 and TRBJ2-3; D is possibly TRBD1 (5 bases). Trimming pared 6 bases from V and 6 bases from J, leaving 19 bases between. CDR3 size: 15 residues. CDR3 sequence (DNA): TGTGCCAGCAGCTTAAATCACAGGAGCTTGGATACGCAGTATTTT. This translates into CASSLNHRSLDTQYF.

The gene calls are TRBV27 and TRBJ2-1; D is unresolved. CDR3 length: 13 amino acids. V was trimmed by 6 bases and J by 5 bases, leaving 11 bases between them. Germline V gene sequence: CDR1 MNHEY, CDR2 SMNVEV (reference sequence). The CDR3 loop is CASSLTDNNEQFF. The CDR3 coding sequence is TGTGCCAGCAGCCTAACAGATAACAATGAGCAGTTCTTC.

DNA for the CDR3: TGCAGCGCCTCGAACAGGGTCTCCTACGAGCAGTACTTC. Translated: CSASNRVSYEQYF. This chain joins TRBV29-1 and TRBJ2-7; D possibly corresponds to TRBD1 (6 bases). The germline gives CDR1 SQVTM, CDR2 ANQGSEA. The length of the CDR3 is 13 residues. Trimming removed 7 bases from V and 0 bases from J, with 13 bases in between.

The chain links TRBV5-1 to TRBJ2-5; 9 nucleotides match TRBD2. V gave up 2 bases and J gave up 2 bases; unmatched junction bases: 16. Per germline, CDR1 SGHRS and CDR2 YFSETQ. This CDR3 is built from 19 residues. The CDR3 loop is CASSFYRASGTTSQETQYF. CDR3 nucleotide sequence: TGCGCCAGCAGCTTTTACCGTGCTAGCGGGACTACCTCACAAGAGACCCAGTACTTC.

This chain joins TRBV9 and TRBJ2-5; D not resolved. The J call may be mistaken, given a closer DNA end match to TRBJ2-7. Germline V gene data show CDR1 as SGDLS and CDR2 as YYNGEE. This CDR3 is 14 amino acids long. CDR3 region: CASSVRFEAYEQYF. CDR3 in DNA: TGTGCCAGCAGCGTGAGGTTCGAGGCCTACGAGCAGTACTTC.

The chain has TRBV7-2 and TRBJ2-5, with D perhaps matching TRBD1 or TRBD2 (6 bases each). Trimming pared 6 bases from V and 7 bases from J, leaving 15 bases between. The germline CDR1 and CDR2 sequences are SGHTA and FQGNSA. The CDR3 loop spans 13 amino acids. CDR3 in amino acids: CASSRRGRGTQYF. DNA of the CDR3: TGTGCCAGCAGTCGGAGGGGCAGGGGGACCCAGTACTTC.

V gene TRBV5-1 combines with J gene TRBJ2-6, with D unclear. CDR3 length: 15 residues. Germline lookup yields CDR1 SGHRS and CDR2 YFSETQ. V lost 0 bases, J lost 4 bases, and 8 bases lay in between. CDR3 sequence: CASSLDGYGANVLTF. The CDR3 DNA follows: TGCGCCAGCAGCTTGGATGGGTACGGGGCCAACGTCCTGACTTTC.

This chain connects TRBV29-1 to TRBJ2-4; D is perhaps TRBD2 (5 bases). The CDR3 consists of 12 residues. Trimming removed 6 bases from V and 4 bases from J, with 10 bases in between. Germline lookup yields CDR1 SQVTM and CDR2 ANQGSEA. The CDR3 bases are TGCAGCGTCCTGGACTGGAAAAACATTCAGTACTTC. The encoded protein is CSVLDWKNIQYF.

The CDR3 nucleotides are TGTGCCAGCAGCCGGACAACCCTCTCCTACAATGAGCAGTTCTTC. It is translated as CASSRTTLSYNEQFF. The J gene is TRBJ2-1, the V gene TRBV5-8; possibly TRBD1 for D (5 bases). Trimming shortened V by 4 bases and J by 0 bases, and 11 bases separated the two germline ends. This CDR3 contains 15 residues. From germline, CDR1 is SGHTS and CDR2 YDEGEE.

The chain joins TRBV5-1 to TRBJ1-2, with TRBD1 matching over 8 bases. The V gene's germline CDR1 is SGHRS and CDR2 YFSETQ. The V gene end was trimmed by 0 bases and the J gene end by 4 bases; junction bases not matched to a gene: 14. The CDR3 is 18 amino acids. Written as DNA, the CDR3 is TGCGCCAGCAGCTTGGCAGTGACAGGGGTAGGGGAGCTCTATGGCTACACCTTC. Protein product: CASSLAVTGVGELYGYTF.

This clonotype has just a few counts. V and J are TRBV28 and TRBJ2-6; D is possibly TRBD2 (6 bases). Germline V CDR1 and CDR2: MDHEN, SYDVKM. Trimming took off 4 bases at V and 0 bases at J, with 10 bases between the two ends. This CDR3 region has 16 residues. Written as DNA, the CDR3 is TGTGCCAGCAGTTGGGGGGTCCGCTCTGGGGCCAACGTCCTGACTTTC. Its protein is CASSWGVRSGANVLTF. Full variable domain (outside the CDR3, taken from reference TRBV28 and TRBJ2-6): DVKVTQSSRYLVKRTGEKVFLECVQDMDHENMFWYRQDPGLGLRLIYFSYDVKMKEKGDIPEGYSVSREKKERFSLILESASTNQTSMYLCASSWGVRSGANVLTFGAGSRLTVL.

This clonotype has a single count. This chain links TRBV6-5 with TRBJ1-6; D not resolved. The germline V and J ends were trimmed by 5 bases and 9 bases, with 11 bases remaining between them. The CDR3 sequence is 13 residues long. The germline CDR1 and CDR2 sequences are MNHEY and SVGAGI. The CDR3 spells CASSTALVSPLHF. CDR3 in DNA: TGTGCCAGCAGTACGGCTTTAGTTTCACCCCTCCACTTT.

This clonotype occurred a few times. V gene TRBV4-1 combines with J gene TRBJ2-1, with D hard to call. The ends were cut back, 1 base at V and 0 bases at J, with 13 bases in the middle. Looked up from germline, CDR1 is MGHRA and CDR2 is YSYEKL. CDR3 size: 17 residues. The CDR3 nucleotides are TGCGCCAGCAGCCAAGTTATCGGGTTGAGCTCCTACAATGAGCAGTTCTTC. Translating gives CASSQVIGLSSYNEQFF.

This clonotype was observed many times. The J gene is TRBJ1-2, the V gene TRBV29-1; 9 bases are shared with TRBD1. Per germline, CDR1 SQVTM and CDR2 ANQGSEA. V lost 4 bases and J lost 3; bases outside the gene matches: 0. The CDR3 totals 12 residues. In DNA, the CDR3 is TGCAGCGTTGGACAGGGGGACTATGGCTACACCTTC. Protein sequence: CSVGQGDYGYTF.